The 4 T cell receptor beta chains given below trace back to one sample, sequenced in a study of T cell responses to AZD1222 COVID-19 vaccine. TCRdb's table, derived via immunoSEQ multiplex PCR, lists solely in-frame clones and lacks some. The table lists about 73,000 clones, 80% to 90% of them singletons. The sample consisted of peripheral blood, taken 28 days after the second AZD1222 dose. Receptor source: an adult who received the AZD1222 COVID-19 vaccine.

J is TRBJ1-6 and V is TRBV6-5, with no clear D. Trimming cost V 5 bases and J 3 bases, with 5 bases left between them. CDR1 and CDR2 from the germline V gene are MNHEY and SVGAGI. This CDR3 region has 13 residues. The CDR3 is CASSSDYNSPLHF. CDR3 coding DNA: TGTGCCAGCAGTAGCGACTATAATTCACCCCTCCACTTT.

CDR3 sequence (DNA): TGTGCCACCAGTGATCCGGGACAGGGGGCAAACAATGAGCAGTTCTTC. It is translated as CATSDPGQGANNEQFF. V is TRBV24-1 and J is TRBJ2-1; the match to TRBD1 covers 12 bases. Germline V gene sequence: CDR1 KGHDR, CDR2 SFDVKD. CDR3 size: 16 residues. Trimming removed 3 bases from V and 5 bases from J; junction bases left unmatched: 4.

V is TRBV10-2 and J is TRBJ1-4; 8 nucleotides line up with TRBD1. The CDR3 is 14 amino acids. Trimming removed 6 bases from V and 4 bases from J; junction bases left unmatched: 4. Germline V gene data show CDR1 as WSHSY and CDR2 as SAAADI. CDR3 sequence reads: CASRDDRGNEKLFF. DNA of the CDR3: TGCGCCAGCAGGGATGACAGGGGTAATGAAAAACTGTTTTTT.

This clone was counted a single time. The chain is built from TRBV4-1 and TRBJ1-2; 10 bases map to TRBD1. The CDR3 consists of 15 residues. V lost 5 bases to trimming and J lost 5 bases; unmatched junction nucleotides: 8. Germline-derived CDR1 and CDR2 are MGHRA and YSYEKL. CDR3 in amino acids: CASSGPGQGFYGYTF. The CDR3 coding sequence is TGCGCCAGCAGCGGGCCGGGACAGGGGTTTTATGGCTACACCTTC.